What follows describes a single T cell receptor (beta chain). This clonotype has just a few counts. The target of this receptor is not known. The record has no base qualities; no much larger clone is one base away. The sample is drawn from a study of response to subunit inactivated influenza vaccine (dated by TCRdb to the late 2010s). A note on the overall study: The study used deep quantitative T cell receptor repertoire profiling to track responses to a trivalent subunit inactivated influenza vaccine.

What the work shows at the level of the full study, not this receptor alone: The authors proposed that each seasonal influenza vaccination may bring in only a limited number of new T cells.

The library was obtained by RT-PCR. Reads for this sample came from an Illumina HiSeq 2500. TCRdb cleaned the public reads at Q25 with fastp, built clones with MiXCR and kept in-frame beta chains. Rows with a matching CDR3 protein are joined into one entry that keeps the most common DNA and genes. The sample table records 550,000 to 800,000 distinct CDR3 sequences; less than 20% of these occur just once. Around 10% of the sample is taken by the ten largest. The germline V gene provides CDR1 SQVTM and CDR2 ANQGSEA. The CDR3 runs 13 amino acids, cysteine and phenylalanine included. Here the CDR3 DNA is all that survives: 39 bases in frame from base 1. V is clipped by 0 bases and J by 6 bases, and the sequence between their germline boundaries is 11 bases long.

This chain is built from TRBV29-1 and TRBJ1-2; the D gene assignment is ambiguous. This TCR was recovered from a man aged 50-59 years who received an inactivated influenza vaccine. Donor details come from another sample of the same person, matched by shared clones. This sample comprised PBMCs from blood, obtained about 11 days after vaccination. The nucleotides are TGCAGCGTTGAAGATCGAGTGGGAAATGGCTACACCTTC. Its translation is CSVEDRVGNGYTF.